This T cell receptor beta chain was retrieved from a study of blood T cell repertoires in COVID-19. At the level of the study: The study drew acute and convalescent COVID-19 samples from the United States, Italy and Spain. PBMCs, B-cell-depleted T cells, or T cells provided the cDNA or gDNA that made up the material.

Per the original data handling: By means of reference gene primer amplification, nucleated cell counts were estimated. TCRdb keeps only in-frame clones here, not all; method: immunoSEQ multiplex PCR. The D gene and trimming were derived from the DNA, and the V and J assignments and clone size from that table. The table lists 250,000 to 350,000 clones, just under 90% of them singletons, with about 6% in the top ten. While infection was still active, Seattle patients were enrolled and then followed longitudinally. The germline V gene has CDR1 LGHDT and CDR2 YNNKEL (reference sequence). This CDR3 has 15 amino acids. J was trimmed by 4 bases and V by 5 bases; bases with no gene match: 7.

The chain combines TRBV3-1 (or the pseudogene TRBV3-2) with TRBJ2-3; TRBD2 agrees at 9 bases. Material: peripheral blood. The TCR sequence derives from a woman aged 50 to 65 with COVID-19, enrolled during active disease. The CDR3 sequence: CASSGLAGLADTQYF. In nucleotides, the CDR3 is TGTGCCAGCAGCGGCCTAGCGGGACTGGCAGATACGCAGTATTTT.